Listed below are T cell receptor beta chains from one sample, sequenced in a study of blood T cell repertoires in COVID-19. Here immunoSEQ multiplex PCR was the method, and the copy in TCRdb shows in-frame clones only, minus some. Of roughly 260,000 clones in the sample, approximately 79% are singletons; the top ten hold nearly 5%. The specimen sequenced was peripheral blood. Receptors were obtained from a woman aged 80 or over with active or convalescent COVID-19. Each CDR3 is given with its conserved first and last residue. The order of the fields is CDR3 protein, J gene, V gene.

CDR3: CASSLGGNYGYTF; J: TRBJ1-2; V: TRBV5-5
CDR3: CASSPITAGVGDTQYF; J: TRBJ2-3; V: TRBV5-1
CDR3: CAWSVRTGTDSPLHF; J: TRBJ1-6; V: TRBV30
CDR3: CASSVVGQGAVEQFF; J: TRBJ2-1; V: TRBV9
CDR3: CASSPTGEVQPQHF; J: TRBJ1-5; V: TRBV5-1
CDR3: CASSLFLGTETHSGNTIYF; J: TRBJ1-3; V: TRBV28
CDR3: CASSTQGFGETQYF; J: TRBJ2-5; V: TRBV19
CDR3: CASSPDGGRGDTQYF; J: TRBJ2-3; V: TRBV18
CDR3: CASSQVWGSTGELFF; J: TRBJ2-2; V: TRBV3-1/TRBV3-2
CDR3: CASSGTGGSGEQYF; J: TRBJ2-7; V: TRBV10-1
CDR3: CASSPLRVGTGYYYGYTF; J: TRBJ1-2; V: TRBV7-8
CDR3: CASSQGTGGAQGAFF; J: TRBJ1-1; V: TRBV4-1
CDR3: CASSLYRASNEKLFF; J: TRBJ1-4; V: TRBV27
CDR3: CASSPRQALEQYF; J: TRBJ2-7; V: TRBV13
CDR3: CAERIGSSGRNEQFF; J: TRBJ2-1; V: TRBV30
CDR3: CASSWRSSGGDNEQFF; J: TRBJ2-1; V: TRBV19
CDR3: CASSLGDYEQYF; J: TRBJ2-7; V: TRBV7-9
CDR3: CASFTRGEKLFF; J: TRBJ1-4; V: TRBV28
CDR3: CASSLAGTENEKLFF; J: TRBJ1-4; V: TRBV5-1
CDR3: CASSPETEAFF; J: TRBJ1-1; V: TRBV7-9
CDR3: CASTRGLGANVLTF; J: TRBJ2-6; V: TRBV2
CDR3: CASSLRQPEAFF; J: TRBJ1-1; V: TRBV12-3/TRBV12-4
CDR3: CASREGARTTYNEQFF; J: TRBJ2-1; V: TRBV27
CDR3: CASSRLTSRDEQFF; J: TRBJ2-1; V: TRBV3-1/TRBV3-2
CDR3: CASSYDRNTEAFF; J: TRBJ1-1; V: TRBV6-4
CDR3: CASSPGDQETQYF; J: TRBJ2-5; V: TRBV18
CDR3: CASSPGLRGVNTGELFF; J: TRBJ2-2; V: TRBV18
CDR3: CASSRTTAASF; J: TRBJ2-2; V: TRBV28
CDR3: CASSPQGLAADEQFF; J: TRBJ2-1; V: TRBV5-1
CDR3: CASSFWGEETQYF; J: TRBJ2-5; V: TRBV7-2
CDR3: CASSKQVSKDTIYF; J: TRBJ1-3; V: TRBV2
CDR3: CASSQGGIANYGYTF; J: TRBJ1-2; V: TRBV4-2
CDR3: CASSGRLAGSPDTQYF; J: TRBJ2-3; V: TRBV6-1
CDR3: CATSEPGTSGDRGQFF; J: TRBJ2-1; V: TRBV24-1
CDR3: CASSQDGTGDNSPLHF; J: TRBJ1-6; V: TRBV4-1
CDR3: CASSQVFVISGTGELFF; J: TRBJ2-2; V: TRBV3-1/TRBV3-2
CDR3: CASSLDRANTIYF; J: TRBJ1-3; V: TRBV11-2
CDR3: CASSSRTGGSPLHF; J: TRBJ1-6; V: TRBV2
CDR3: CASRGQGAYQNYGYTF; J: TRBJ1-2; V: TRBV5-1
CDR3: CASSIDGRRDSSNEQFF; J: TRBJ2-1; V: TRBV19
CDR3: CASRGGQGVDYGYTF; J: TRBJ1-2; V: TRBV10-2
CDR3: CASSNDRDRSSYEQYF; J: TRBJ2-7; V: TRBV19
CDR3: CASSFEHGGELFF; J: TRBJ2-2; V: TRBV7-9
CDR3: CSARREQYF; J: TRBJ2-7; V: TRBV20-1
CDR3: CASDRVNEKLFF; J: TRBJ1-4; V: TRBV30
CDR3: CASSEQGKGNTIYF; J: TRBJ1-3; V: TRBV6-1
CDR3: CASSLRDRGTDYGYTF; J: TRBJ1-2; V: TRBV5-1